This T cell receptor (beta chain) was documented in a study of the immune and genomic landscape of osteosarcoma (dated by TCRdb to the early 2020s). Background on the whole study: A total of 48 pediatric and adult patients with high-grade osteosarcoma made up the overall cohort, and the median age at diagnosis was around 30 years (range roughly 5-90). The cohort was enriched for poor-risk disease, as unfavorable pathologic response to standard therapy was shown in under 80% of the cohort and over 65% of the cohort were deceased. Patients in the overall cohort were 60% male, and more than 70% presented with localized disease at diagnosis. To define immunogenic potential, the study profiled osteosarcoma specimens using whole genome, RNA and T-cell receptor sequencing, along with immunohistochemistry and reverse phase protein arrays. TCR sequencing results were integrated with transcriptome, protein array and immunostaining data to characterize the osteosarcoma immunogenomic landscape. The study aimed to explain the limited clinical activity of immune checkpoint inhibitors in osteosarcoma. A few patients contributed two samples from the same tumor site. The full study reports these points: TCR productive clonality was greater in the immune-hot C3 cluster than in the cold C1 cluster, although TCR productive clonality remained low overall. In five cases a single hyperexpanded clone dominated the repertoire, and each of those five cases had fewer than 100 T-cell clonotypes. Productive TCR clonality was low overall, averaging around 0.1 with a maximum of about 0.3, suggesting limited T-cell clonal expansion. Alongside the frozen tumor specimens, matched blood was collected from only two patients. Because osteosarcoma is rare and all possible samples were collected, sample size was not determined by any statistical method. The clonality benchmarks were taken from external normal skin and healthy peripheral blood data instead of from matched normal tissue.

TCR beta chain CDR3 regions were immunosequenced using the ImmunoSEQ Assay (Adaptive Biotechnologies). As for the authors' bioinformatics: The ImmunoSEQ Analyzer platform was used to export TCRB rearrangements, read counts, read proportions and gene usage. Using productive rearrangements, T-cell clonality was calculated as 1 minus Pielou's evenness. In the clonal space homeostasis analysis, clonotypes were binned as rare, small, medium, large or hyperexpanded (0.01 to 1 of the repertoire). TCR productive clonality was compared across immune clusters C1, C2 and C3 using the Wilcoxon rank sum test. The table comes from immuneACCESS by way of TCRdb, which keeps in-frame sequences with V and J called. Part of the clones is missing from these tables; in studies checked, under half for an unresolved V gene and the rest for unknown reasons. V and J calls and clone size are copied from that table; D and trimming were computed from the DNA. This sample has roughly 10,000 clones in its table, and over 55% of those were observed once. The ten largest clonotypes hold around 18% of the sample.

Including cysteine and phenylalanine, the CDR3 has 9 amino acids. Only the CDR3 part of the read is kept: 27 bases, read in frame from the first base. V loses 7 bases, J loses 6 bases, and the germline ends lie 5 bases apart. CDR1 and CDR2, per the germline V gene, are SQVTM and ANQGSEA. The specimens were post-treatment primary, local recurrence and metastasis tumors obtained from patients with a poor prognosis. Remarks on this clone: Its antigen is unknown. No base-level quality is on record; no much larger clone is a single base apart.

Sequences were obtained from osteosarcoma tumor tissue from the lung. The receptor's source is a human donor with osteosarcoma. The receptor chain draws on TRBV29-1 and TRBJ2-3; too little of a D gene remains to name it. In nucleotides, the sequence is TGCAGCGGAATGGATACGCAGTATTTT. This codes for CSGMDTQYF.